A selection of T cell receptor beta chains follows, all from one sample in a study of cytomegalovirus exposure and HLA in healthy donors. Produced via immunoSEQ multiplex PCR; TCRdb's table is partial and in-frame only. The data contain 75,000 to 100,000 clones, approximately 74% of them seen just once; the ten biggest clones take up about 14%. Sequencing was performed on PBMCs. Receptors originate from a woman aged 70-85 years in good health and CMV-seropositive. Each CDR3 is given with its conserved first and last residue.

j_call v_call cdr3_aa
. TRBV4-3 CASSQASGGASDEQYF
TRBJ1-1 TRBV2 CASLWGGDTEAFF
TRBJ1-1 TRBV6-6 CASSNQRDTEAFF
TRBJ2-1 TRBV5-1 CASSVSPGNYNEQFF
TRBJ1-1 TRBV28 CASTGGDRGAFF
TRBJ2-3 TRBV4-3 CASSQVRSGTGTGTQYF
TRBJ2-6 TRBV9 CASSVGVGGRSSGANVLTF
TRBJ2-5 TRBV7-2 CASSPRILGQSKQETQYF
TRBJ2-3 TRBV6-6 CASTLTSPDTQYF
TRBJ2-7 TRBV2 CASSRTADYEQYF
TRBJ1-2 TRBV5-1 CASSLGQFYGYTF
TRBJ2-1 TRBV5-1 CASSLSGNEQFF
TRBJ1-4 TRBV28 CASRRPGANEKLFF
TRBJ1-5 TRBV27 CASSLSQGWQPQHF
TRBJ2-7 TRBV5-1 CASSWGQGSEQYF
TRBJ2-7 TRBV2 CASSAARDRVTEQYF
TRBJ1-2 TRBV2 CASTMSNYGYTF
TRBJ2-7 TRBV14 CASSQLQLPKYF
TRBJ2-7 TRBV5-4 CASSIGLAGTYEQYF
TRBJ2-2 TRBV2 CASSTGTGFAGELFF
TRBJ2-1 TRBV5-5 CASSWDIYNEQFF
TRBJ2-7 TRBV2 CASSSHFEQYF
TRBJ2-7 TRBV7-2 CASSSEVGTWEQYF
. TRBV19 CASSINRGSYEQYF
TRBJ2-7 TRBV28 CASSRAVREQYF
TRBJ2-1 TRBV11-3 CASSLEGGGPGNEQFF
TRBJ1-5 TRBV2 CASTHRFSNQPQHF
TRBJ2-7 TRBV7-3 CASSLLEGQGYEQYF
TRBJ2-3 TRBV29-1 CSVSRTGNTDTQYF
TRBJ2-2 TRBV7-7 CASSLAPAGGNTGELFF